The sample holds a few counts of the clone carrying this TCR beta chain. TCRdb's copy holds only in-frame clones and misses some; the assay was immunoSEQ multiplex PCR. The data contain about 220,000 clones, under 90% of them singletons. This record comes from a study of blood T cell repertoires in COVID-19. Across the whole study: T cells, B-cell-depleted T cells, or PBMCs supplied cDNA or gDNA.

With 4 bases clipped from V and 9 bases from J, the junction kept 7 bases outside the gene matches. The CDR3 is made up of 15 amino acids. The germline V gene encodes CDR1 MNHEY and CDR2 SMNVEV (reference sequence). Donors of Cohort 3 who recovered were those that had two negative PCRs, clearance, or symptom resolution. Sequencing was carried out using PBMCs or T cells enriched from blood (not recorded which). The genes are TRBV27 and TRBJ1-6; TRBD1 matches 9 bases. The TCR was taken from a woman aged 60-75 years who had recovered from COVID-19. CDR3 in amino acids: CASSSKQGAFSPLHF. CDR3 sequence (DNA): TGTGCCAGCAGTTCAAAACAGGGGGCGTTTTCACCCCTCCACTTT.